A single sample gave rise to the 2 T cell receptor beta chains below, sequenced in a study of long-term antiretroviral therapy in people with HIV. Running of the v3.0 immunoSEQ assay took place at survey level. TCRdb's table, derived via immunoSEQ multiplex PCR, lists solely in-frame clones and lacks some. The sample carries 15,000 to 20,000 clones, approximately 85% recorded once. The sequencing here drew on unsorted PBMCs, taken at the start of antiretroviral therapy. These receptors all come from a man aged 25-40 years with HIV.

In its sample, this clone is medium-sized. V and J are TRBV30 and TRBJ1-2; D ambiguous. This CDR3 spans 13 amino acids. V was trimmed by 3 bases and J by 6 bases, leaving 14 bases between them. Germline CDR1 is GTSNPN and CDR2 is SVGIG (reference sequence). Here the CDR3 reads CAWRVPGDDGYTF. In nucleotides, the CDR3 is TGTGCCTGGAGGGTACCGGGTGATGATGGCTACACCTTC.

CDR3 in DNA: TGTGCCAGCAGGTTAGAAGGCCCCCTTAATGGCGAGCAGTACTTC. The encoded protein is CASRLEGPLNGEQYF. The rearrangement uses TRBV28 and TRBJ2-7; D not certain. CDR3 length: 15 residues. Per germline, CDR1 MDHEN and CDR2 SYDVKM. V was cut by 6 bases and J by 6 bases, with 21 bases left in between.